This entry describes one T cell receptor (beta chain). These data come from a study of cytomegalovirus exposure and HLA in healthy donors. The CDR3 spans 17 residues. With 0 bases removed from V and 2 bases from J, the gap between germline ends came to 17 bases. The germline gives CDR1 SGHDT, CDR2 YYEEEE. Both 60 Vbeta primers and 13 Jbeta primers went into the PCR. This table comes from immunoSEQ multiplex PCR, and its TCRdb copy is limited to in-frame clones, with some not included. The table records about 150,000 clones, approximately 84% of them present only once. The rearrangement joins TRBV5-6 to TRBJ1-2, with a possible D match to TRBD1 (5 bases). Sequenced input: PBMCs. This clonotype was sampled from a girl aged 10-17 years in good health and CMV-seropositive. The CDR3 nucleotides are TGTGCCAGCAGCTTGGTACCCGGACAAGTCTTAAACTATGGCTACACCTTC. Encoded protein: CASSLVPGQVLNYGYTF.